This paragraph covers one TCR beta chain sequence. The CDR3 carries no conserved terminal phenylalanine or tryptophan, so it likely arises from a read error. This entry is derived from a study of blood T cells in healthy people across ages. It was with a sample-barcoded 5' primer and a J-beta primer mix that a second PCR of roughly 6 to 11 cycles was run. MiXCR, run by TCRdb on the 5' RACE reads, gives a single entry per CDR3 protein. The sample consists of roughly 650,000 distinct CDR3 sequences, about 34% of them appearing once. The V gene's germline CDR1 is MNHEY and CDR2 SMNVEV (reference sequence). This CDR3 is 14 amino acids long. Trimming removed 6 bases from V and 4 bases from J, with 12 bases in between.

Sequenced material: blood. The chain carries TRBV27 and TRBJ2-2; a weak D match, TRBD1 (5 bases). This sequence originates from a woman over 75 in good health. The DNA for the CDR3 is TGTGCCAGCAGGGATCAGGGTCTCACCGGGGAGCTGTTTGTT. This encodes CASRDQGLTGELFV.